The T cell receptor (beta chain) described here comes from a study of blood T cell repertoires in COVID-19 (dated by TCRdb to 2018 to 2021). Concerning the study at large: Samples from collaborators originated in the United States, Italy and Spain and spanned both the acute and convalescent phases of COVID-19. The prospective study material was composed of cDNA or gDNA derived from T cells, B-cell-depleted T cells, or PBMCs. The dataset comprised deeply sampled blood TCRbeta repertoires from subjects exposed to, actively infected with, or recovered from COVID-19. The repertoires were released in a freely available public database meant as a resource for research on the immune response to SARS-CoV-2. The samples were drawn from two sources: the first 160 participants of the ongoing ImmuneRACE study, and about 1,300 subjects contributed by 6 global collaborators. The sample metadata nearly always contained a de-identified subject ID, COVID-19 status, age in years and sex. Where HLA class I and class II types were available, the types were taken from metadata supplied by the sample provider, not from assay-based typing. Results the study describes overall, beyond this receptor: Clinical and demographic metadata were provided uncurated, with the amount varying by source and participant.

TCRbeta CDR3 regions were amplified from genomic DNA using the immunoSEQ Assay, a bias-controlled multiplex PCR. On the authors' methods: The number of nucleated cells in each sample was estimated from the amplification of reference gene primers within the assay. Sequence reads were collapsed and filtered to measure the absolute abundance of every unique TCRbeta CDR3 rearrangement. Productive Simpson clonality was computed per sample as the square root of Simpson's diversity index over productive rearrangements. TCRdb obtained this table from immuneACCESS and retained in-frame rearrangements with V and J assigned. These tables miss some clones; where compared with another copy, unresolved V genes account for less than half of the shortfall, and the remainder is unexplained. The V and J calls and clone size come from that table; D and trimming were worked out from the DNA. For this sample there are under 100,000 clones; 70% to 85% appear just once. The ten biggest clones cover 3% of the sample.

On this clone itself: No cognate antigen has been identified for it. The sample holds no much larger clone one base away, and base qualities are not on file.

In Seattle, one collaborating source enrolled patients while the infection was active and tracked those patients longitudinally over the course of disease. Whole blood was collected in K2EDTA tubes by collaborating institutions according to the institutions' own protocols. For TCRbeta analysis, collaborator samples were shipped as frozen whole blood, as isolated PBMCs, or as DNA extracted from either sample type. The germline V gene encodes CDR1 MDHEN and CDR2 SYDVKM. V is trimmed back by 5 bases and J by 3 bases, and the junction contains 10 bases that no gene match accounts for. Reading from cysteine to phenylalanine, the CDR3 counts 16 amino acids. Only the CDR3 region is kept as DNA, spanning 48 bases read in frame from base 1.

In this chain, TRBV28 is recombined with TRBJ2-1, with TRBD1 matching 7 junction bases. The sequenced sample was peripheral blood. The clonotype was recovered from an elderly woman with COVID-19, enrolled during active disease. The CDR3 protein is CASSPPGGSGYNEQFF. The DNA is TGTGCCAGCAGTCCCCCAGGGGGTTCCGGCTACAATGAGCAGTTCTTC.